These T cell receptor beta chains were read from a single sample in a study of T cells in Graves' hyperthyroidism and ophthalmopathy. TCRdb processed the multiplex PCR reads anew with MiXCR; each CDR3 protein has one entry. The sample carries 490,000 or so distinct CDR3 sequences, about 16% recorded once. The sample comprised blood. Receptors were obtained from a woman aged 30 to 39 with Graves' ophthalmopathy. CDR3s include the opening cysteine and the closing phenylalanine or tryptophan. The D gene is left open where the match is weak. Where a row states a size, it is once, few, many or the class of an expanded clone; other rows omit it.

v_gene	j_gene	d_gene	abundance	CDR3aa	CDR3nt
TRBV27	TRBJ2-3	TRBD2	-	CASSSAESGTSTDTQYF	TGTGCCAGCAGTTCCGCCGAAAGCGGGACTAGCACAGATACGCAGTATTTT
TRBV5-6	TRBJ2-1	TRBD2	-	CASRSGGGNEQFF	TGTGCCAGCAGGTCCGGGGGGGGGAATGAGCAGTTCTTC
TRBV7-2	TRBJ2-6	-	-	CASSSYFSGANVLTF	TGTGCCAGCAGCTCTTATTTCTCTGGGGCCAACGTCCTGACTTTC
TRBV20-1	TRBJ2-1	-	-	CSAKHDEQFF	TGCAGTGCTAAACACGATGAGCAGTTCTTC
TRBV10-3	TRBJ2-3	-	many	CAISETDTQYF	TGTGCCATCAGTGAGACAGATACGCAGTATTTT
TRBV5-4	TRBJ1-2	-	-	CASSLGGVYGYIF	TGTGCCAGCAGCTTGGGGGGCGTCTATGGCTACATCTTC
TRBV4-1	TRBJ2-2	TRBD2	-	CASSHFPGGPPGELFF	TGCGCCAGCAGCCACTTCCCGGGAGGGCCCCCCGGGGAGCTGTTTTTT
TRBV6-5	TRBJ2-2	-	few	CASSYVGGHTGELFF	TGTGCCAGCAGTTACGTCGGAGGGCACACCGGGGAGCTGTTTTTT
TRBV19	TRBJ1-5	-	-	CASSIGLFQPQHF	TGTGCCAGTAGTATAGGGCTCTTCCAGCCCCAGCATTTT
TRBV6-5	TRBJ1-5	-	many	CASSYGGGQPQHF	TGTGCCAGCAGTTACGGGGGAGGTCAGCCCCAGCATTTT
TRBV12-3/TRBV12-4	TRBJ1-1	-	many	CASSLSGLNTEAFF	TGTGCCAGCAGCCTCTCGGGACTGAACACTGAAGCTTTCTTT
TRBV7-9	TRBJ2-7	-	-	CASSLAPVGGQYF	TGTGCCAGCAGCTTAGCCCCGGTGGGGGGGCAGTACTTC
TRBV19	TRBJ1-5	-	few	CASSPGTESGPQHF	TGTGCCAGTAGCCCCGGGACGGAAAGTGGGCCCCAGCATTTT
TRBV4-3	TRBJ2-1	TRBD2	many	CASSQVDREGYNEQFF	TGCGCCAGCAGCCAAGTCGACCGGGAGGGTTACAATGAGCAGTTCTTC
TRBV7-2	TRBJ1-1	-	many	CASSLQQNTEAFF	TGTGCCAGCAGCCTACAGCAAAACACTGAAGCTTTCTTT
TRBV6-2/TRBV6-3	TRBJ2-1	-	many	CASLPLRGSEQFF	TGTGCCAGCCTCCCATTAAGGGGTAGTGAGCAGTTCTTC
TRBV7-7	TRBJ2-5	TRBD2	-	CASSSGLASETQYF	TGTGCTAGCAGCTCCGGACTAGCCTCAGAGACCCAGTACTTC
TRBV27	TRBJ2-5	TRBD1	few	CASSSLPRTGQAETQYF	TGTGCCAGCAGTTCCCTCCCAAGAACAGGACAGGCAGAGACCCAGTACTTC
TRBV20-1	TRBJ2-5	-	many	CSANRGFQETQYF	TGCAGTGCTAACCGGGGTTTCCAAGAGACCCAGTACTTC
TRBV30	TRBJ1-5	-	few	CAWSVGMDQPQHF	TGTGCCTGGAGTGTCGGAATGGATCAGCCCCAGCATTTT
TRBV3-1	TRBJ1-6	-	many	CASSPETHNSPLHF	TGTGCCAGCAGCCCAGAGACCCATAATTCACCCCTCCACTTT
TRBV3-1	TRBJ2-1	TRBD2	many	CASSPGWARLAGDNEQFF	TGTGCCAGCAGCCCAGGATGGGCCCGACTAGCGGGGGACAATGAGCAGTTCTTC
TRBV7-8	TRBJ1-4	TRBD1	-	CASSLVQGDEKLFF	TGTGCCAGCAGCTTAGTACAGGGGGATGAAAAACTGTTTTTT
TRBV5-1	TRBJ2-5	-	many	CASREAVTQETQYF	TGCGCCAGCAGGGAAGCGGTGACTCAAGAGACCCAGTACTTC
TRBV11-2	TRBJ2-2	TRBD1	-	CATSGDRGPGELFF	TGTGCCACCAGCGGCGACAGGGGCCCCGGGGAGCTGTTTTTT
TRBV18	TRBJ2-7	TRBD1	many	CASSPFYRGAKTYEQYF	TGTGCCAGCTCACCGTTTTACAGGGGGGCAAAAACCTACGAGCAGTACTTC
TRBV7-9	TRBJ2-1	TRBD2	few	CASSSTGLAGREQFF	TGTGCCAGCAGCTCCACAGGACTAGCGGGGCGAGAGCAGTTCTTC
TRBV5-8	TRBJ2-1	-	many	CASSLTLAHEQFF	TGTGCCAGCAGTTTAACCCTAGCTCATGAGCAGTTCTTC
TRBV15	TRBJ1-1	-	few	CATDSSGSTEAFF	TGTGCCACCGACTCGTCAGGGTCCACTGAAGCTTTCTTT
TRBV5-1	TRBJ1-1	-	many	CASSLAAGNTEAFF	TGCGCCAGCAGCTTGGCGGCGGGGAACACTGAAGCTTTCTTT
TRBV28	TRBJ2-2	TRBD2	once	CAGGLAGKTGELFF	TGTGCCGGGGGACTAGCGGGAAAAACCGGGGAGCTGTTTTTT
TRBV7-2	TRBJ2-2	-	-	CASSLARGSGELFF	TGTGCCAGCAGCTTAGCGCGCGGGTCCGGGGAGCTGTTTTTT
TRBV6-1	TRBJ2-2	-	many	CASSQEAGELFF	TGTGCCAGCAGTCAAGAAGCCGGGGAGCTGTTTTTT
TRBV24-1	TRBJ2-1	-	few	CATRETGTNNEQFF	TGTGCCACCAGAGAAACAGGGACTAACAATGAGCAGTTCTTC
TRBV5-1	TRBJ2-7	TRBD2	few	CASSPTSGSGEQYF	TGCGCCAGCAGCCCTACTAGCGGGAGCGGCGAGCAGTACTTC
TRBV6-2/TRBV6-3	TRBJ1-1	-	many	CASSYQRPNTEAFF	TGTGCCAGCAGTTACCAACGCCCGAACACTGAAGCTTTCTTT